A single sample gave rise to the 10 T cell receptor beta chains below, sequenced in a study of cytomegalovirus exposure and HLA in healthy donors. PCR involved 60 Vbeta and 13 Jbeta primers. Produced via immunoSEQ multiplex PCR; TCRdb's table is partial and in-frame only. The sample carries approximately 200,000 clones, 60% to 80% recorded once. Sequencing was done on a sample of PBMCs. These receptor sequences come from a young woman in good health and CMV-seronegative.

This chain uses TRBV11-3 with TRBJ2-3; possible D gene TRBD1, 6 bases. CDR3 length equals 13 residues. Looked up from germline, CDR1 is SGHNT and CDR2 is YENEEA. The V end was cut by 5 bases, the J end by 9 bases, with 15 bases between. As DNA, the CDR3 is TGTGCCAGCAGCGCTCAGGACAGTAACACGCAGTATTTT. It translates to CASSAQDSNTQYF.

The rearrangement links TRBV5-1 to TRBJ2-5; maybe TRBD1 (7 bases). The CDR3 covers 16 residues. Per germline, CDR1 SGHRS and CDR2 YFSETQ. Trimming cost V 4 bases and J 5 bases, with 21 bases left between them. CDR3 loop: CASSINKKQGRETQYF. CDR3 nucleotides: TGCGCCAGCAGCATCAATAAAAAACAGGGGAGGGAGACCCAGTACTTC.

The J gene is TRBJ1-2, the V gene TRBV15, with 10 bases fitting TRBD1. Germline CDR1 and CDR2: LNHNV and YYDKDF (reference sequence). The CDR3 is 15 amino acids. V gave up 3 bases and J gave up 6 bases; unmatched junction bases: 7. The CDR3 here is CATSRVDRGEDGYTF. CDR3 coding DNA: TGTGCCACCAGCAGGGTGGACAGGGGGGAGGATGGCTACACCTTC.

This clone has just a few counts. The rearrangement links TRBV29-1 to TRBJ2-7; TRBD1 matches 12 bases. Germline V gene lookup returns CDR1 SQVTM and CDR2 ANQGSEA. CDR3 length equals 14 residues. V shed 4 bases, J shed 7 bases, and the junction held 8 bases outside the gene matches. The CDR3 DNA sequence: TGCAGCGTTGTTCCGGGACAGGGGGCTGGAGAGCAGTACTTC. It codes for CSVVPGQGAGEQYF.

The chain couples TRBV5-1 to TRBJ1-6, with 7 bases lining up with TRBD1. The germline V gene encodes CDR1 SGHRS and CDR2 YFSETQ. This CDR3 is built from 16 residues. Unmatched junction bases numbered 5, after V lost 0 bases and J lost 5 bases. The CDR3 sequence: CASSLAPGTDNSPLHF. The CDR3, as DNA: TGCGCCAGCAGCTTGGCCCCAGGGACAGATAATTCACCCCTCCACTTT. The full variable domain, with the rest looked up from reference TRBV5-1 and TRBJ1-6, is KAGVTQTPRYLIKTRGQQVTLSCSPISGHRSVSWYQQTPGQGLQFLFEYFSETQRNKGNFPGRFSGRQFSNSRSEMNVSTLELGDSALYLCASSLAPGTDNSPLHFGNGTRLTVT.

V gene TRBV9 combines with J gene TRBJ2-3, with D possibly TRBD1 on 6 matching bases. V lost 7 bases, J lost 6 bases, and 15 bases lay in between. The CDR3 loop spans 13 amino acids. CDR1 and CDR2 (germline): SGDLS, YYNGEE. This CDR3 is CASGGGTLDTQYF. The CDR3 nucleotides are TGTGCCAGCGGGGGCGGTACCTTGGATACGCAGTATTTT.

The chain employs TRBV2 and TRBJ2-5; 9 bases map to TRBD2. The tail of the sequence fits TRBJ2-7 better, so the J call may be wrong. The CDR3 length is 15 residues. The germline gives CDR1 SNHLY, CDR2 FYNNEI. DNA of the CDR3: TGTGCCAGCAGTGGGCTAGCGGGGAACTCCTACGAGCAGTACTTC. Its protein product is CASSGLAGNSYEQYF.

This clone was detected only a few times. The J gene is TRBJ2-7, the V gene TRBV29-1, with D unresolved. Germline V lookup: CDR1 SQVTM, CDR2 ANQGSEA. V gave up 4 bases and J gave up 6 bases, with 19 bases separating them. CDR3 size: 14 residues. This CDR3 is CSVGLASRRGEQYF. For the CDR3, the DNA is TGCAGCGTTGGACTGGCGTCCCGCCGAGGCGAGCAGTACTTC.

V gene TRBV7-2 combines with J gene TRBJ1-2, with 7 bases fitting TRBD1. Germline-derived CDR1 and CDR2 are SGHTA and FQGNSA. The CDR3 length is 14 residues. Losses at the gene ends were 1 base for V and 8 bases for J; bases not matched to a gene: 7. The CDR3 nucleotides are TGTGCCAGCAGCTTAGGGTGGCAGGGGGTAGGCTACACCTTC. Encoded protein: CASSLGWQGVGYTF.

The chain joins TRBV9 to TRBJ1-2; 11 bases map to TRBD1. CDR1 is SGDLS, CDR2 YYNGEE, per germline. CDR3 length: 15 amino acids. V lost 4 bases to trimming and J lost 3 bases; unmatched junction nucleotides: 5. This CDR3 is CASSLGQGAYYGYTF. Written as DNA, the CDR3 is TGTGCCAGCAGCCTAGGACAGGGGGCTTACTATGGCTACACCTTC.